Detailed here is one T cell receptor (beta chain). The antigen remains unidentified. Both 60 Vbeta primers and 13 Jbeta primers went into the PCR. The data were produced by immunoSEQ multiplex PCR, yet TCRdb's version contains in-frame clones alone and is incomplete. The sample holds approximately 93,000 clones; 55% to 70% are singletons and the top ten take 5.5% to 6.5%. These data originate in a study of cytomegalovirus exposure and HLA in healthy donors. Study results and limitations: Most TCR sequences were seen very rarely across donors, but some public TCRs occurred in many. Later analysis demonstrated an association between a missense DCLRE1C variant and TCR beta V- and J-gene trimming. Later analysis indicated greater clonal expansion among HLA-associated TCR beta chains than among equally common other chains.

V trimming: 1 base; J trimming: 1 base; junction bases outside the gene matches: 3. This CDR3 is 16 amino acids long. Germline CDR1 MNHEY, CDR2 SMNVEV (reference sequence). The clonotype comes from a boy aged 5-17 years in good health and CMV-seropositive. The chain couples TRBV27 to TRBJ2-7; 11 positions agree with TRBD1. The sequenced sample was PBMCs. The CDR3 loop reads CASSLLGTGGSYEQYF. The CDR3 coding sequence is TGTGCCAGCAGTTTATTAGGGACAGGGGGGTCCTACGAGCAGTACTTC.